This TCR beta chain comes out of a study of T cell changes during pregnancy in multiple sclerosis. Looked up from germline, CDR1 is SGHAT and CDR2 is FQNNGV. V lost 0 bases to trimming and J lost 0 bases, with 6 bases between them. The CDR3 runs to 15 residues. TCRdb's table, derived via immunoSEQ multiplex PCR, lists solely in-frame clones and lacks some. The sample lists roughly 45,000 clones, 85% to 90% occurring once. Sequences were derived from peripheral blood, sampled in the first trimester of pregnancy. J is TRBJ1-3 and V is TRBV11-2; D gene ambiguous. This receptor was identified in a female donor in good health, enrolled as a control in a pregnancy study. The CDR3 is CASSLDWSSGNTIYF. The CDR3 DNA is TGTGCCAGCAGCTTAGATTGGAGCTCTGGAAACACCATATATTTT.